This section outlines one T cell receptor (beta chain) sequence together with its context. What this receptor recognizes is not known. It has no much larger one-base neighbor in the sample; base qualities were not kept. The meaning of the sample's time point label: week 11, during vaccination. A 20-mer mutant IDH1 peptide at 300 micrograms in Montanide made up each vaccine dose, which was injected subcutaneously together with topical imiquimod. Newly diagnosed WHO grade 3 or 4 IDH1-mutant astrocytomas showing loss of nuclear ATRX were present in the donors. The samples were drawn from NOA16, a multicentre, single-arm, open-label phase I trial in Germany that tested a mutant IDH1 peptide vaccine in humans for the first time. Genomic DNA for TCRB sequencing was isolated from EDTA blood with the DNeasy Blood and Tissue Kit. This sample is part of a study of a mutant IDH1 vaccine in newly diagnosed glioma (dated by TCRdb to the early 2020s). Regarding the complete study: Across visits V03 through V10, patients got a total of eight vaccinations, given in weeks 1, 3, 5, 7, 11, 15, 19 and 23. Peripheral blood samples were drawn at six visits, namely V03 (baseline), V05, V07, V10, V12 and V13. The roughly 30 treated patients were approximately 62% male and roughly 38% female, with a mean age of 40.4 years. For exploratory analyses, longitudinal TCRB deep sequencing was carried out in about 25 treated patients wherever samples were available. Prior to enrollment, standard therapy consisting of radiotherapy alone, temozolomide alone, or radiochemotherapy with temozolomide had been administered to patients, with the combination being received by most patients. In the chemotherapy-containing groups, vaccination started alongside temozolomide cycles, whereas in patients who had radiotherapy alone it started 4-6 weeks after radiotherapy. The research as a whole found: The authors noted that analyses of patient blood samples could not be reproduced because of sample limitations. Across multiple MHC alleles, vaccine-induced immune responses were seen in approximately 93% of patients. PBMC samples for TCRB deep sequencing were selected based on availability. Changes in the top peripheral T cell clonotypes picked up by TCRB sequencing did not appear to be linked to pseudoprogression.

Library construction relied on the immunoSEQ multiplex PCR assay. Rearranged TCR beta chain sequences were amplified using the hsTCRB Kit according to the manufacturer's protocol. An Illumina MiSeq was used to sequence the TCRB libraries. The paper's processing steps were these. Demultiplexing, trimming and gene mapping were performed with the kit vendor's proprietary platform. The table was pulled from immuneACCESS by TCRdb, which kept in-frame rearrangements only. Such tables lose some clones; where checked, under half of the loss comes from unresolved V genes, and the rest has no known cause. That table furnishes V, J and clone size, whereas the DNA furnished D and trimming. This sample has about 120,000 clones in its table, and roughly 78% of those were observed once. The ten most abundant clones make up 4.5% to 7% of the sample. This clonotype originated in a middle-aged man with glioma. This sample comprised PBMCs, obtained from a glioma patient whose treatment included an IDH1 peptide vaccine.

This receptor carries the CDR3 CASSAVSTYEQYF. The nucleotides read TGTGCCAGCAGTGCGGTCAGCACCTACGAGCAGTACTTC. The rearrangement combines TRBV25-1 with TRBJ2-7; no D segment can be confidently identified. V gives up 4 bases and J gives up 2 bases, and the segment between their germline ends measures 9 bases. The germline V gene specifies MGHDK as CDR1 and SYGVNS as CDR2. The CDR3 goes from the cysteine to the phenylalanine over 13 residues. Only the CDR3 part of the read is kept: 39 bases, read in frame from the first base.